This TCR beta chain stems from a study of OX40 agonist ivuxolimab in advanced cancers. Profiling relied on immunoSEQ multiplex PCR, and the TCRdb table lists in-frame clones only, not all of them. The sample shows 150,000 to 190,000 clones, 90% to 95% of them seen only once. This clone was counted only a few times. The CDR3 is 13 residues long. CDR1 is LNHDA and CDR2 is SQIVND in the germline V gene (reference sequence). Between the trimmed V and J ends, which lost 4 bases and 7 bases, there was a span of 10 bases. This TCR came from an adult with an advanced solid tumor such as melanoma, head and neck, liver or kidney cancer. The chain recombines TRBV19 with TRBJ1-4; tentatively, D is TRBD1 (5 bases). The material was CD4+ or CD8+ T cells sorted from blood, obtained in a trial of the OX40 agonist ivuxolimab. The CDR3 region has the DNA TGTGCCAGTAGTAGCAGGGTGGGTGAAAAACTGTTTTTT. Amino acid sequence: CASSSRVGEKLFF.